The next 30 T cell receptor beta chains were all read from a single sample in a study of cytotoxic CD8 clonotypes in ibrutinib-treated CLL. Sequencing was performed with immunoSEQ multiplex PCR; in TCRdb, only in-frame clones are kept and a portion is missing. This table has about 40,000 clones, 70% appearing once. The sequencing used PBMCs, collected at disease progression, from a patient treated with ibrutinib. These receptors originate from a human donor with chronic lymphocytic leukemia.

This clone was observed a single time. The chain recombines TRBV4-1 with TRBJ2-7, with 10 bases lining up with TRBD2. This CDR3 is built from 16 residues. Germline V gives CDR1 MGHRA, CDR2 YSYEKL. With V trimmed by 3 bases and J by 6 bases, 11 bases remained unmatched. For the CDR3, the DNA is TGCGCCAGCAGCCAGGATCCTCTAGCGGGAGTAAGCGAGCAGTACTTC. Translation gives CASSQDPLAGVSEQYF.

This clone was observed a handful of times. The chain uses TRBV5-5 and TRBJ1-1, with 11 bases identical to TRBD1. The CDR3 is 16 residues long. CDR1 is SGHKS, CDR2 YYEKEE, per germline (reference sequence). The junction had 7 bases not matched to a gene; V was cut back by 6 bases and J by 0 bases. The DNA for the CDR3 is TGTGCCAGCATCGAGAGGGACAGGGGGGTGAACACTGAAGCTTTCTTT. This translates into CASIERDRGVNTEAFF.

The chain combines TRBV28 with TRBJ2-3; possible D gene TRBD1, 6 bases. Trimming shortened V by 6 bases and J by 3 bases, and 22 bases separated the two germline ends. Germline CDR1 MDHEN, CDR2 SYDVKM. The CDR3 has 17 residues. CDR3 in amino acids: CASRVKTGKRWTDTQYF. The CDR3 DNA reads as TGTGCCAGCAGGGTAAAGACAGGAAAGCGGTGGACAGATACGCAGTATTTT.

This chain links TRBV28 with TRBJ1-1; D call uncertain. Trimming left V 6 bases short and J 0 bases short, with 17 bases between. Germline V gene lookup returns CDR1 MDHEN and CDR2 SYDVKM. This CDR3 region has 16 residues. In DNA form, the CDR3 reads TGTGCCAGCAGCCCGGCGAAGGGCCGTATGAACACTGAAGCTTTCTTT. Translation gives CASSPAKGRMNTEAFF.

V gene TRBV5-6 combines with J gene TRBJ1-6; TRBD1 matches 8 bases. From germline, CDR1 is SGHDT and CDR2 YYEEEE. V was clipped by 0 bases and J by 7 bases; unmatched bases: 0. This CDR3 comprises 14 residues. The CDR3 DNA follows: TGTGCCAGCAGCTTGGCAGGGGGCAATTCACCCCTCCACTTT. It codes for CASSLAGGNSPLHF.

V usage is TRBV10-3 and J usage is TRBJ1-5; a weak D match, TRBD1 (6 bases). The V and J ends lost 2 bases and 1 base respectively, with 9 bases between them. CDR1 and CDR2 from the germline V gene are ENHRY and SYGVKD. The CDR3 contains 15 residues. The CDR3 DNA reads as TGTGCCATCAGTGAGCTAGGACAGAGCAATCAGCCCCAGCATTTT. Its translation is CAISELGQSNQPQHF.

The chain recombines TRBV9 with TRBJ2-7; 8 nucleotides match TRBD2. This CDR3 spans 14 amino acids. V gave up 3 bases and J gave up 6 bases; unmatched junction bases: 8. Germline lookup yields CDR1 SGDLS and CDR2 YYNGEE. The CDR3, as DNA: TGTGCCAGCAGCGGGGGTAGCGGGACTTTCGAGCAGTACTTC. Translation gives CASSGGSGTFEQYF.

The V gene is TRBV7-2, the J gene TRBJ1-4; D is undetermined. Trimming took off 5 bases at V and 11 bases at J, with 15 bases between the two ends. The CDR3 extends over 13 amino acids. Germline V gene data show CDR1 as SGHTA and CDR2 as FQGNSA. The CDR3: CASSPRITGKLFF. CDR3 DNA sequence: TGTGCCAGCAGCCCCCGTATCACTGGGAAACTGTTTTTT.

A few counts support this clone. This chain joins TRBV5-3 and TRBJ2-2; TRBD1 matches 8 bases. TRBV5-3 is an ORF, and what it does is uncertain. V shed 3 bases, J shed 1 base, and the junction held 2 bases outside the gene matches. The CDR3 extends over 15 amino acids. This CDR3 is CARSYDRGNTGELFF. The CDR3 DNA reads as TGTGCCAGAAGCTATGACAGGGGGAACACCGGGGAGCTGTTTTTT.

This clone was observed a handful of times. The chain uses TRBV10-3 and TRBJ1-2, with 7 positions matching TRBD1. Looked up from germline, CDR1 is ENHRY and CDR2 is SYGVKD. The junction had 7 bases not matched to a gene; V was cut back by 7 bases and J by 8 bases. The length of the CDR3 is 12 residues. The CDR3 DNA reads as TGTGCCATCACCGACAGGGTGTGGGGCTACACCTTC. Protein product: CAITDRVWGYTF.

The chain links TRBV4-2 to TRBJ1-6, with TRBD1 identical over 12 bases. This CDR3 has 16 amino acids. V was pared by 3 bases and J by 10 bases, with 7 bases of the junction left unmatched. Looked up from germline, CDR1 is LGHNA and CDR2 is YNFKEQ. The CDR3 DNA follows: TGTGCCAGCAGCCAGCCGGGACAGGGGGCTTGGTCACCCCTCCACTTT. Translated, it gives CASSQPGQGAWSPLHF.

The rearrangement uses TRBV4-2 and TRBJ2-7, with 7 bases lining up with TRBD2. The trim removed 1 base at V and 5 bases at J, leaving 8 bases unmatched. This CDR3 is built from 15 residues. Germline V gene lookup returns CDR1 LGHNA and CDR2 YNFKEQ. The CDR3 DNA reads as TGTGCCAGCAGCCAAGGTCCGGGGGGTACGAACGAGCAGTACTTC. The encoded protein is CASSQGPGGTNEQYF.

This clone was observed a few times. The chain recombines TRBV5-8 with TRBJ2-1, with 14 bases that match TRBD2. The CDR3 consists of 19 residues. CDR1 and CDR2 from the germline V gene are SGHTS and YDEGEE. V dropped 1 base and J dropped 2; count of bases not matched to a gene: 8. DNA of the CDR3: TGTGCCAGCAGCTTGTCGATGGGACTAGCGGGAGCAACCTACAATGAGCAGTTCTTC. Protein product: CASSLSMGLAGATYNEQFF. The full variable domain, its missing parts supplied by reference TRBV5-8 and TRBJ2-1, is EAGVTQSPTHLIKTRGQQATLRCSPISGHTSVYWYQQALGLGLQFLLWYDEGEERNRGNFPPRFSGRQFPNYSSELNVNALELEDSALYLCASSLSMGLAGATYNEQFFGPGTRLTVL.

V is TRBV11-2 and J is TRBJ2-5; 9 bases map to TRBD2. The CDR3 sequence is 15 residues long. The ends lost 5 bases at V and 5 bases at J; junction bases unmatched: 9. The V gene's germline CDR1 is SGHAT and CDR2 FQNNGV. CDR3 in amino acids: CASSAQGLAAETQYF. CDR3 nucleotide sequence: TGTGCCAGCAGCGCACAGGGACTAGCCGCCGAGACCCAGTACTTC.

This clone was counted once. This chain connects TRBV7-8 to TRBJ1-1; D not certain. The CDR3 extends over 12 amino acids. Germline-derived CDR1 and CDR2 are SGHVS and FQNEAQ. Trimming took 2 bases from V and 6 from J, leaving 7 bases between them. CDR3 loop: CASSLMLSEAFF. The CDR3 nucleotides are TGTGCCAGCAGCTTAATGCTCTCTGAAGCTTTCTTT.

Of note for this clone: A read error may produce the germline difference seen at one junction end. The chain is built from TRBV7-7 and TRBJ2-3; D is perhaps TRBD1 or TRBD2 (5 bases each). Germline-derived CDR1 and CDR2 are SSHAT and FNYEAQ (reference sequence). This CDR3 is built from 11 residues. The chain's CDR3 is CASSPGTTQYF. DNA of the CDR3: TGTGCTAGCAGCCCAGGGACGACGCAGTATTTT.

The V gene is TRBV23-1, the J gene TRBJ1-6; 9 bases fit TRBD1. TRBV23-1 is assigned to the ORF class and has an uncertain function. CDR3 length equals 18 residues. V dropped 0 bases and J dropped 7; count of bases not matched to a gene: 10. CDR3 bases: TGCGCCAGCAGTCAATCGAGGAGATCGACAGGGGGGAATTCACCCCTCCACTTT. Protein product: CASSQSRRSTGGNSPLHF.

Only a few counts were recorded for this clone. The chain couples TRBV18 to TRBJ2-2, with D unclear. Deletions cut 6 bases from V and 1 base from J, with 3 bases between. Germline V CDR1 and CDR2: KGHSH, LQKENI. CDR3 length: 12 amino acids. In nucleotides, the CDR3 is TGTGCCAGCTCCCTGAACACCGGGGAGCTGTTTTTT. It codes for CASSLNTGELFF. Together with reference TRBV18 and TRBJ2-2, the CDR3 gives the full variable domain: NAGVMQNPRHLVRRRGQEARLRCSPMKGHSHVYWYRQLPEEGLKFMVYLQKENIIDESGMPKERFSAEFPKEGPSILRIQQVVRGDSAAYFCASSLNTGELFFGEGSRLTVL.

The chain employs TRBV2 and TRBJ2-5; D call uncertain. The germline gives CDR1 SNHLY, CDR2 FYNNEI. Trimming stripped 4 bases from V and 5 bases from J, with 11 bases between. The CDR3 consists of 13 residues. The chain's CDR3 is CASSVGQAETQYF. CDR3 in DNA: TGTGCCAGCAGTGTCGGGCAGGCCGAGACCCAGTACTTC.

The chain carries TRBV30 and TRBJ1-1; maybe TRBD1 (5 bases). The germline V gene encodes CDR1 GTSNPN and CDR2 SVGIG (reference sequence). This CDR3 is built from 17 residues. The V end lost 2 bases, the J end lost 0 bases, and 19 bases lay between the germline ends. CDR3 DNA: TGTGCCTGGAGTTCCATCAGGGAAGGGGTAATGAACACTGAAGCTTTCTTT. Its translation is CAWSSIREGVMNTEAFF.

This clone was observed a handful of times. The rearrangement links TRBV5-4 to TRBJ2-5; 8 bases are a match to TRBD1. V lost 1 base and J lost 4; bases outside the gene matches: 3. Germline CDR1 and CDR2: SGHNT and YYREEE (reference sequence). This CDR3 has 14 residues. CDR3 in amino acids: CASSLMQGAETQYF. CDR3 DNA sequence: TGTGCCAGCAGCTTGATGCAGGGGGCAGAGACCCAGTACTTC.

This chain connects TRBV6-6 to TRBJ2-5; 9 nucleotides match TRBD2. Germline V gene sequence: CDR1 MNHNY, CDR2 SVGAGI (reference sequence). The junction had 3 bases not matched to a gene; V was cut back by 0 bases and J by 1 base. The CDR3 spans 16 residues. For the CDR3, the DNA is TGTGCCAGCAGTTACTCGCCTAGCGGGATCCAAGAGACCCAGTACTTC. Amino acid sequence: CASSYSPSGIQETQYF.

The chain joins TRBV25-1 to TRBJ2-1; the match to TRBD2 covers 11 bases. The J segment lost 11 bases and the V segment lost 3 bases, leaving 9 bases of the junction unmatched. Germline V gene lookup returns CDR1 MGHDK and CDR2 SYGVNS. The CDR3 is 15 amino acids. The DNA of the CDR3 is TGTGCCAGCAGTGATTTAGCACTAGCGGGAGCGCAGCAGTTCTTC. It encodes CASSDLALAGAQQFF.

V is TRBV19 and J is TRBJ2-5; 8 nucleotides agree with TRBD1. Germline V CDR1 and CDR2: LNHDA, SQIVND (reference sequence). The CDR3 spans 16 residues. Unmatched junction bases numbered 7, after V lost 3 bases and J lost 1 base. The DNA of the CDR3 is TGTGCCAGTAGTATCACCTATGGACAGGGCCAAGAGACCCAGTACTTC. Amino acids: CASSITYGQGQETQYF. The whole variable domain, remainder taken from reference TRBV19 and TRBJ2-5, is DGGITQSPKYLFRKEGQNVTLSCEQNLNHDAMYWYRQDPGQGLRLIYYSQIVNDFQKGDIAEGYSVSREKKESFPLTVTSAQKNPTAFYLCASSITYGQGQETQYFGPGTRLLVL.

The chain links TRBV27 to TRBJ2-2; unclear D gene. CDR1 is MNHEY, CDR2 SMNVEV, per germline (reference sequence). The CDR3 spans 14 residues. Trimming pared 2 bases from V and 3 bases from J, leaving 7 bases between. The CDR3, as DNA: TGTGCCAGCAGTTTAGGTAGCTACACCGGGGAGCTGTTTTTT. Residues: CASSLGSYTGELFF.

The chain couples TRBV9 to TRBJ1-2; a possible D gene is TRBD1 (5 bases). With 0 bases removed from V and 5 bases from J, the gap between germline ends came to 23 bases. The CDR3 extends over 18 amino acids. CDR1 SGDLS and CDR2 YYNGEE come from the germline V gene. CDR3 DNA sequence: TGTGCCAGCAGCGTAGAGGCAGGGCGAAGGTCCCAATCTTATGGCTACACCTTC. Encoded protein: CASSVEAGRRSQSYGYTF.

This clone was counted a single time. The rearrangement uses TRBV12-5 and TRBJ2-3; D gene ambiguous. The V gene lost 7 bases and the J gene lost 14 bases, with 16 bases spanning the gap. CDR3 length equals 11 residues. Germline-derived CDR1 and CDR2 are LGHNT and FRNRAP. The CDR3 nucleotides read TGTGCTAGTGCCCGTGATATCGAGCCGTATTTT. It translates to CASARDIEPYF.

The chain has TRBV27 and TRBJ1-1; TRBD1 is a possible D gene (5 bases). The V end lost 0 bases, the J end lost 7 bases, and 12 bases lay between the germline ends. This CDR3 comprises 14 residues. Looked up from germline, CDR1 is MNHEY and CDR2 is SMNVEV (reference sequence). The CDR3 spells CASSLSGTFFEAFF. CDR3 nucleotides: TGTGCCAGCAGTTTATCCGGGACGTTTTTTGAAGCTTTCTTT.

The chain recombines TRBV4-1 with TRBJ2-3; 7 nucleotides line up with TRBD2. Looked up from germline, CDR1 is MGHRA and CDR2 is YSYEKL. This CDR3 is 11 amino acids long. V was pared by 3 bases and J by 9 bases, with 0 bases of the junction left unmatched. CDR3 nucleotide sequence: TGCGCCAGCAGCCAGGGGGGGACGCAGTATTTT. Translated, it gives CASSQGGTQYF.

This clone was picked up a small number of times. The CDR3 region is CASSSRSKLGAGGANNLYEQYF. In nucleotides, the CDR3 is TGTGCCAGCAGCTCTAGGTCCAAGCTAGGAGCGGGAGGGGCCAATAACCTGTACGAGCAGTACTTC. The V and J genes are TRBV13 and TRBJ2-7; 10 bases line up with TRBD2. After removal of 4 bases from V and 4 bases from J, the junction contained 28 bases not matched to a gene. The CDR3 is 22 amino acids. The germline V gene has CDR1 PRHDT and CDR2 FYEKMQ (reference sequence). Filled out from reference TRBV13 and TRBJ2-7, the complete variable domain reads AAGVIQSPRHLIKEKRETATLKCYPIPRHDTVYWYQQGPGQDPQFLISFYEKMQSDKGSIPDRFSAQQFSDYHSELNMSSLELGDSALYFCASSSRSKLGAGGANNLYEQYFGPGTRLTVT.